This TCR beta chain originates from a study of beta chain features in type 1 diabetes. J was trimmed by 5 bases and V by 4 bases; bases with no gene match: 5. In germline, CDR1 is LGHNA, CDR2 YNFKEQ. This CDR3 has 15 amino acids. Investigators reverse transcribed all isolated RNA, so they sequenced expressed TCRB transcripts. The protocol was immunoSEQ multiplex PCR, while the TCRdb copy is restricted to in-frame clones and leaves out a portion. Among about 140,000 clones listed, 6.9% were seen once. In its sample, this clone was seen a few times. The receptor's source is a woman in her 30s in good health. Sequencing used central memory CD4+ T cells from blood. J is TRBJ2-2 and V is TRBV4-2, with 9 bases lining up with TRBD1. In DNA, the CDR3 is TGTGCCAGCAGCCGAAACAGGGGGCTAACCGGGGAGCTGTTTTTT. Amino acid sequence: CASSRNRGLTGELFF.